The 21 T cell receptor beta chains reported below all come from one sample, sequenced in a study of Graves' ophthalmopathy and Graves' hyperthyroidism. Transcripts of RNA were the source for amplifying TCR beta CDR3 regions. RT-PCR with HTBI primers came first, then second-round multiplex PCR. TCRdb reprocessed the multiplex PCR reads via MiXCR and lists one record per CDR3 protein. The repertoire consists of 560,000 or so distinct CDR3 sequences, with less than 40% occurring once and the leading ten covering around 4%. Sequencing was carried out using peripheral blood or thyroid tissue (not recorded which). Receptors originate from an adult man with Graves' hyperthyroidism.

Remarks on this clonotype: Since a much larger clone is just one base distant, this may be a read error. The chain recombines TRBV19 with TRBJ1-4; a possible D gene is TRBD1 (6 bases). Germline-derived CDR1 and CDR2 are LNHDA and SQIVND (reference sequence). The CDR3 contains 15 residues. Trimming stripped 2 bases from V and 8 bases from J, with 15 bases between. CDR3 in amino acids: CASSITSTGSEKLFF. DNA for the CDR3: TGTGCCAGTAGTATAACATCTACAGGGAGCGAAAAACTGTTTTTT.

This clonotype came up a few times. The V call is TRBV19, the J call TRBJ1-2; 7 bases line up with TRBD1. The CDR3 is 12 amino acids. V was pared by 7 bases and J by 8 bases, with 7 bases of the junction left unmatched. Germline CDR1 reads LNHDA; CDR2 reads SQIVND (reference sequence). The CDR3 is CASTTTGSGYTF. The CDR3 region has the DNA TGTGCCAGTACGACGACAGGGAGCGGCTACACCTTC.

Turning to this clonotype: A much larger clone lies a single base off, so this may be a read error. The rearrangement uses TRBV7-2 and TRBJ2-2; the match to TRBD2 covers 8 bases. In germline, CDR1 is SGHTA, CDR2 FQGNSA. This CDR3 spans 16 amino acids. The trim removed 9 bases at V and 9 bases at J, leaving 18 bases unmatched. This CDR3 is CASNRESGRRTRELFF. The CDR3 nucleotides read TGTGCCAGTAATCGAGAGAGCGGGAGACGGACCAGGGAGCTGTTTTTT.

This clonotype was picked up many times. V usage is TRBV5-1 and J usage is TRBJ2-2, with D perhaps TRBD2 (6 bases). Trimming took 3 bases from V and 2 from J, leaving 8 bases between them. The CDR3 contains 14 residues. Germline CDR1 is SGHRS and CDR2 is YFSETQ. Here the CDR3 reads CASSSTSNTGELFF. The CDR3 coding sequence is TGCGCCAGCAGCTCAACTAGCAACACCGGGGAGCTGTTTTTT.

The chain is built from TRBV29-1 and TRBJ1-4, with 8 bases fitting TRBD1. Trimming took 8 bases from V and 7 from J; bases not matched to a gene: 12. The germline CDR1 and CDR2 sequences are SQVTM and ANQGSEA. The CDR3 spans 14 residues. The CDR3 loop is CSIRGPRDGEKLFF. CDR3 sequence (DNA): TGCAGCATCAGGGGGCCCAGGGACGGTGAAAAACTGTTTTTT.

V gene TRBV7-8 combines with J gene TRBJ1-1, with D uncertain. V dropped 5 bases and J dropped 2 bases, with 15 bases sitting between them. Germline CDR1 is SGHVS and CDR2 is FQNEAQ. This CDR3 is built from 15 residues. The CDR3 reads CASSQATVGNTEAFF. For the CDR3, the DNA is TGTGCCAGCAGCCAAGCCACGGTCGGAAACACTGAAGCTTTCTTT.

The chain is built from TRBV4-1 and TRBJ1-6, with D possibly being TRBD1 (6 bases). V was clipped by 0 bases and J by 0 bases, with 12 bases between them. Germline lookup yields CDR1 MGHRA and CDR2 YSYEKL. The CDR3 has 18 residues. The CDR3 bases are TGCGCCAGCAGCCAAGACGGGACAACTAGCTCCTATAATTCACCCCTCCACTTT. This sequence encodes CASSQDGTTSSYNSPLHF.

This clonotype was observed a few times. This rearrangement joins TRBV5-1 to TRBJ1-1; possibly TRBD1 for D (5 bases). From germline, CDR1 is SGHRS and CDR2 YFSETQ. Between the trimmed V and J ends, which lost 3 bases and 0 bases, there was a span of 12 bases. This CDR3 has 15 amino acids. The CDR3 nucleotides read TGCGCCAGCAGCTCAGACGACAGCTTGAACACTGAAGCTTTCTTT. As protein: CASSSDDSLNTEAFF.

This clonotype was seen at least ten times. The chain has TRBV5-5 and TRBJ2-7; TRBD1 aligns across 12 bases. Looked up from germline, CDR1 is SGHKS and CDR2 is YYEKEE (reference sequence). The CDR3 loop spans 16 amino acids. The V and J ends lost 4 bases and 4 bases, in that order; junction bases with no gene match: 9. The CDR3 reads CASSEGTGGTSYEQYF. As DNA, the CDR3 is TGTGCCAGCAGCGAAGGGACAGGGGGCACATCTTACGAGCAGTACTTC.

This sequence joins TRBV6-6 and TRBJ2-7; 7 nucleotides match TRBD1. The germline V gene encodes CDR1 MNHNY and CDR2 SVGAGI (reference sequence). The V segment lost 10 bases and the J segment 0 bases; nucleotides outside the gene matches: 21. The CDR3 runs to 18 residues. The CDR3 DNA reads TGTGCCACCACGACTATGCCGTTAACAGGGGCGATCTCCTACGAGCAGTACTTC. Encoded protein: CATTTMPLTGAISYEQYF.

The gene calls are TRBV5-1 and TRBJ1-1; 7 positions agree with TRBD1. V lost 1 base to trimming and J lost 10 bases; unmatched junction nucleotides: 7. CDR1 and CDR2 from the germline V gene are SGHRS and YFSETQ. This CDR3 contains 13 residues. CDR3 coding DNA: TGCGCCAGCAGCTTGCCAGGGGGGGAGGTAGCTTTCTTT. Amino acid sequence: CASSLPGGEVAFF.

The chain joins TRBV6-5 to TRBJ1-1; D remains unclear. Germline V gene sequence: CDR1 MNHEY, CDR2 SVGAGI. This CDR3 is 13 amino acids long. Trimming shortened V by 5 bases and J by 1 base, and 8 bases separated the two germline ends. CDR3: CASSQGWNTEAFF. The CDR3 region has the DNA TGTGCCAGCAGTCAAGGGTGGAACACTGAAGCTTTCTTT.

The chain has TRBV5-8 and TRBJ2-7, with 9 bases lining up with TRBD2. The germline gives CDR1 SGHTS, CDR2 YDEGEE. J was trimmed by 4 bases and V by 3 bases; bases with no gene match: 8. This CDR3 is built from 15 residues. CDR3 in amino acids: CASSYSSGDRYEQYF. As DNA, the CDR3 is TGTGCCAGCAGCTACTCTAGCGGGGATAGGTACGAGCAGTACTTC. The entire variable domain, with the rest obtained from reference TRBV5-8 and TRBJ2-7, is as follows: EAGVTQSPTHLIKTRGQQATLRCSPISGHTSVYWYQQALGLGLQFLLWYDEGEERNRGNFPPRFSGRQFPNYSSELNVNALELEDSALYLCASSYSSGDRYEQYFGPGTRLTVT.

This clonotype was observed at least ten times. The chain employs TRBV2 and TRBJ1-4; TRBD1 is a possible D gene (6 bases). This CDR3 region has 15 residues. V lost 6 bases, J lost 2 bases, and 13 bases lay in between. The germline gives CDR1 SNHLY, CDR2 FYNNEI. The DNA of the CDR3 is TGTGCCAGCAGGGGGGGGGCCTTTACTAATGAAAAACTGTTTTTT. Protein product: CASRGGAFTNEKLFF.

Many counts were recorded for this clonotype. A read error may be the cause here, since a much bigger clone is one base away. The chain combines TRBV12-3 or TRBV12-4 with TRBJ1-1, with D unresolved. The CDR3 is made up of 14 amino acids. Trimming pared 6 bases from V and 0 bases from J, leaving 11 bases between. CDR3 amino acids: CASSVDGMNTEAFF. The CDR3 nucleotides are TGTGCCAGCAGCGTCGACGGGATGAACACTGAAGCTTTCTTT.

The CDR3 bases are TGTGCCAGCAGCGTCGACGGGACTAGCGGGAGTTGGAGGGAGACCCAGTACTTC. Encoded protein: CASSVDGTSGSWRETQYF. The J gene is TRBJ2-5, the V gene TRBV7-6; 14 nucleotides match TRBD2. The V gene's germline CDR1 is SGHVS and CDR2 FNYEAQ. The CDR3 is 18 amino acids. The V and J ends lost 5 bases and 5 bases, in that order; junction bases with no gene match: 13.

The chain carries TRBV3-1 and TRBJ2-7; unclear D gene. The CDR3 length is 16 residues. Trimming stripped 4 bases from V and 2 bases from J, with 18 bases between. From germline, CDR1 is LGHDT and CDR2 YNNKEL (reference sequence). CDR3 sequence reads: CASSPAPWGSPYEQYF. CDR3 nucleotide sequence: TGTGCCAGCAGCCCAGCGCCTTGGGGATCCCCCTACGAGCAGTACTTC.

Ten or more counts support this clonotype. The chain employs TRBV19 and TRBJ1-5, with 11 bases that match TRBD1. The germline CDR1 and CDR2 sequences are LNHDA and SQIVND (reference sequence). CDR3 length equals 16 residues. The V segment lost 6 bases and the J segment 5 bases; nucleotides outside the gene matches: 9. As DNA, the CDR3 is TGTGCCAGTAGACTATCCGGGACAGGGGGTTATCAGCCCCAGCATTTT. Residues: CASRLSGTGGYQPQHF.

The J gene is TRBJ2-7, the V gene TRBV10-3; 7 nucleotides align to TRBD1. CDR1 is ENHRY, CDR2 SYGVKD, per germline. V gave up 6 bases and J gave up 6 bases; unmatched junction bases: 11. The CDR3 covers 14 residues. The DNA of the CDR3 is TGTGCCATCAGCCGGGACAGCGTTCCAGCCGAGCAGTACTTC. Residues: CAISRDSVPAEQYF.

There are many counts of this clonotype. The chain combines TRBV20-1 with TRBJ2-5, with D possibly matching TRBD2 (6 bases). The CDR3 contains 15 residues. CDR1 and CDR2 (germline): DFQATT, SNEGSKA (reference sequence). The ends were cut back, 6 bases at V and 1 base at J, with 18 bases in the middle. CDR3 DNA sequence: TGCAGTGCCAACATCGGGGGAGGCAGCCAAGAGACCCAGTACTTC. Protein sequence: CSANIGGGSQETQYF.

This clonotype was seen more than once but under ten times. The V gene is TRBV5-1, the J gene TRBJ1-4, with D perhaps TRBD1 (6 bases). Germline values: CDR1 SGHRS, CDR2 YFSETQ. This CDR3 spans 14 amino acids. The V end lost 5 bases, the J end lost 0 bases, and 8 bases lay between the germline ends. The CDR3 bases are TGCGCCAGCAGAGGGGGGCCAACTAATGAAAAACTGTTTTTT. Translating gives CASRGGPTNEKLFF.